Listed here is a single TCR beta chain. Its target is unknown. The sample originates from a study of lymphopenia after photon versus proton radiotherapy. General study results and limits: Better survival with proton therapy was suggested as possible, not demonstrated. Under photons, naive T cells and diversity fell while effector/memory populations rose.

Using immunoSEQ multiplex PCR, the repertoire was profiled, and TCRdb retains in-frame clones only, with some absent. The table lists 42,000 or so clones, over 75% of them singletons, with 20% to 25% in the top ten. The germline V gene has CDR1 SGHRS and CDR2 YFSETQ. This CDR3 region has 15 residues. J gave up 8 bases and V 2 bases, and 6 bases lay outside the gene matches. This chain links TRBV5-1 with TRBJ2-1; TRBD2 aligns across 11 bases. The sequencing used peripheral blood, collected from a patient treated with proton-based radiotherapy. The clonotype originates from a woman aged 70-85 years with pancreatic cancer. For the CDR3, the DNA is TGCGCCAGCAGCTTAACTAGCGGGAGTCGATATGAGCAGTTCTTC. Its translation: CASSLTSGSRYEQFF.